These 16 T cell receptor beta chains originate from one sample sequenced in a study of breast tumors, draining lymph nodes, adjacent tissues. Samples came from axillary lymph nodes draining the breast cancer. TCRdb itself ran the multiplex PCR reads through MiXCR, one entry per CDR3 protein. The table shows about 180,000 distinct CDR3 sequences, with approximately 30% occurring only once. The sequencing sample was made of axillary lymph node tissue. The receptors here all came from a female donor with breast cancer. Some clones in this sample may be carry-over from other donors' samples.

This clonotype was recorded many times. CDR3 coding DNA: TGTGCCAGCATCCCCGGGCCGAACGGGGAAAAACTGTTTTTT. Amino acid sequence: CASIPGPNGEKLFF. The chain has TRBV6-4 and TRBJ1-4; the D is unclear. Trimming removed 7 bases at V and 8 bases at J, with 17 bases between. This CDR3 has 14 residues. CDR1 is MRHNA, CDR2 SNTAGT, per germline.

This clonotype has at least ten counts. The chain employs TRBV5-5 and TRBJ1-2, with D possibly being TRBD1 (6 bases). Trimming cost V 0 bases and J 8 bases, with 14 bases left between them. CDR1 SGHKS and CDR2 YYEKEE come from the germline V gene (reference sequence). CDR3 size: 14 residues. The CDR3 nucleotides read TGTGCCAGCAGCTTGGAAGCGGGGGGCGGAGGCTACACCTTC. Translation gives CASSLEAGGGGYTF.

This clonotype was found a few times. The V call is TRBV18, the J call TRBJ1-2; TRBD1 matches 7 bases. V was clipped by 2 bases and J by 4 bases; unmatched bases: 13. This CDR3 is built from 17 residues. The germline V gene has CDR1 KGHSH and CDR2 LQKENI. In DNA, the CDR3 is TGTGCCAGCTCACCAACCACAGGGGATGTGTTCTTCTATGGCTACACCTTC. As protein: CASSPTTGDVFFYGYTF. Variable domain in full (rest from reference TRBV18 and TRBJ1-2): NAGVMQNPRHLVRRRGQEARLRCSPMKGHSHVYWYRQLPEEGLKFMVYLQKENIIDESGMPKERFSAEFPKEGPSILRIQQVVRGDSAAYFCASSPTTGDVFFYGYTFGSGTRLTVV.

This clonotype has just a few counts. The chain recombines TRBV20-1 with TRBJ1-1; D gene uncertain. Trimming pared 3 bases from V and 0 bases from J, leaving 5 bases between. The V gene's germline CDR1 is DFQATT and CDR2 SNEGSKA (reference sequence). This CDR3 contains 12 residues. The CDR3 bases are TGCAGTGCTAGGCCGGTGAACACTGAAGCTTTCTTT. Residues: CSARPVNTEAFF.

This clonotype was recorded at least ten times. This chain uses TRBV18 with TRBJ2-3; a weak D match, TRBD2 (5 bases). The V end lost 2 bases, the J end lost 6 bases, and 9 bases lay between the germline ends. Germline lookup yields CDR1 KGHSH and CDR2 LQKENI. The CDR3 contains 13 residues. CDR3 nucleotides: TGTGCCAGCTCACCAGCCGGGGAGGATACGCAGTATTTT. Translation: CASSPAGEDTQYF.

The chain is built from TRBV5-6 and TRBJ2-5, with 13 nucleotides matching TRBD2. Germline trimming cut 7 bases from V and 4 bases from J; bases unmatched to any gene: 7. The V gene's germline CDR1 is SGHDT and CDR2 YYEEEE. The CDR3 has 15 amino acids. The DNA of the CDR3 is TGTGCCAGCCAACAGGGGACTAGCGGGGTAGAGACCCAGTACTTC. This sequence encodes CASQQGTSGVETQYF.

Many counts were recorded for this clonotype. The chain combines TRBV12-3 or TRBV12-4 with TRBJ2-2; 7 bases map to TRBD1. J lost 6 bases, V lost 5 bases, and 9 bases had no gene match. This CDR3 comprises 15 residues. The CDR3 protein is CASSPRDRPSGELFF. DNA for the CDR3: TGTGCCAGCAGTCCGAGGGACAGACCATCCGGGGAGCTGTTTTTT.

The chain joins TRBV20-1 to TRBJ1-1, with D unresolved. CDR1 and CDR2 (germline): DFQATT, SNEGSKA (reference sequence). CDR3 length: 12 residues. The V gene lost 4 bases and the J gene lost 1 base, with 7 bases spanning the gap. The CDR3 DNA sequence: TGCAGTGCTATCCGGGAGAACACTGAAGCTTTCTTT. The encoded protein is CSAIRENTEAFF.

This clonotype was counted many times. This chain joins TRBV5-1 and TRBJ2-7; 8 bases align to TRBD1. V lost 1 base, J lost 4 bases, and 4 bases stayed unmatched. This CDR3 has 14 amino acids. CDR1 and CDR2 (germline): SGHRS, YFSETQ. The CDR3 protein is CASSLQGAGYEQYF. The CDR3 coding sequence is TGCGCCAGCAGCTTGCAGGGGGCGGGGTACGAGCAGTACTTC.

Note on this clonotype: Since a much larger clone is just one base distant, this may be a read error. The chain recombines TRBV27 with TRBJ1-6; unclear D gene. This CDR3 has 13 residues. CDR1 MNHEY and CDR2 SMNVEV come from the germline V gene (reference sequence). CDR3 sequence: CVSSLGRNSPLHF. The CDR3 bases are TGTGTCAGCAGCCTTGGGAGGAATTCACCCCTCCACTTT.

In this sample, this clonotype turned up many times. The V and J genes are TRBV19 and TRBJ2-2; TRBD2 aligns across 14 bases. Germline V gives CDR1 LNHDA, CDR2 SQIVND (reference sequence). V lost 4 bases and J lost 6; bases outside the gene matches: 7. The CDR3 loop spans 17 amino acids. This CDR3 reads CASSNGGTSGSPGELFF. In DNA, the CDR3 is TGTGCCAGTAGTAACGGCGGGACTAGCGGGAGCCCCGGGGAGCTGTTTTTT.

Remarks on this clonotype: Compared with germline, one end of the junction differs, possibly owing to a read error. This chain links TRBV11-2 with TRBJ2-7, with D unresolved. Looked up from germline, CDR1 is SGHAT and CDR2 is FQNNGV. The CDR3 is 12 amino acids. The DNA of the CDR3 is TGTGCCTGCAGCTTCATCCCCTACGAGCAGCACTTC. Its protein product is CACSFIPYEQHF.

The table lists this clonotype with many counts. The rearrangement joins TRBV10-3 to TRBJ2-1, with D possibly called TRBD1 or TRBD2 (5 bases each). CDR3 length: 17 residues. Looked up from germline, CDR1 is ENHRY and CDR2 is SYGVKD. Trimming removed 8 bases at V and 5 bases at J, with 25 bases between. This chain's CDR3 is CAIRGVFATSNNNEQFF. The CDR3 DNA sequence: TGTGCCATCCGAGGGGTTTTTGCTACCTCAAACAACAATGAGCAGTTCTTC.

The rearrangement uses TRBV12-3 or TRBV12-4 and TRBJ1-5; no clear D gene. The CDR3 has 17 amino acids. V was trimmed by 3 bases and J by 0 bases, leaving 15 bases between them. The CDR3 coding sequence is TGTGCCAGCAGTTTGGGAGGAGCGGGGTATAGCAATCAGCCCCAGCATTTT. Translating it yields CASSLGGAGYSNQPQHF.

CDR3 DNA: TGCAGTGCTAGACCGGATGGTAGCGGGAGCTACGAGCAGTACTTC. Encoded protein: CSARPDGSGSYEQYF. The rearrangement joins TRBV20-1 to TRBJ2-7; 9 nucleotides agree with TRBD2. V shed 2 bases and J 3 bases; nucleotides not matched to a gene: 8. The CDR3 extends over 15 amino acids. Germline-derived CDR1 and CDR2 are DFQATT and SNEGSKA (reference sequence).

This clonotype was detected many times. This chain links TRBV12-3 or TRBV12-4 with TRBJ1-2; D remains unclear. The V end lost 3 bases, the J end lost 1 base, and 6 bases lay between the germline ends. The CDR3 covers 13 residues. The CDR3 here is CASSFALNYGYTF. The CDR3 region has the DNA TGTGCCAGCAGTTTTGCGCTTAACTATGGCTACACCTTC.